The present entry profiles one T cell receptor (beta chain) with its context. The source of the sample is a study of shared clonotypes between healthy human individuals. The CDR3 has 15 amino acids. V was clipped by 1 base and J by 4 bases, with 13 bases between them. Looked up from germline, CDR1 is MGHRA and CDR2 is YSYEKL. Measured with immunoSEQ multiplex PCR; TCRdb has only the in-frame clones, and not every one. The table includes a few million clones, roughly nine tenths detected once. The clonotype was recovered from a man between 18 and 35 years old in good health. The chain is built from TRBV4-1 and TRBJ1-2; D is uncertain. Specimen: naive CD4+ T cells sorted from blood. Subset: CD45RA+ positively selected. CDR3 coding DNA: TGCGCCAGCAGCCAAGTGTTCCCTGGGCCCTATGGCTACACCTTC. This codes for CASSQVFPGPYGYTF.